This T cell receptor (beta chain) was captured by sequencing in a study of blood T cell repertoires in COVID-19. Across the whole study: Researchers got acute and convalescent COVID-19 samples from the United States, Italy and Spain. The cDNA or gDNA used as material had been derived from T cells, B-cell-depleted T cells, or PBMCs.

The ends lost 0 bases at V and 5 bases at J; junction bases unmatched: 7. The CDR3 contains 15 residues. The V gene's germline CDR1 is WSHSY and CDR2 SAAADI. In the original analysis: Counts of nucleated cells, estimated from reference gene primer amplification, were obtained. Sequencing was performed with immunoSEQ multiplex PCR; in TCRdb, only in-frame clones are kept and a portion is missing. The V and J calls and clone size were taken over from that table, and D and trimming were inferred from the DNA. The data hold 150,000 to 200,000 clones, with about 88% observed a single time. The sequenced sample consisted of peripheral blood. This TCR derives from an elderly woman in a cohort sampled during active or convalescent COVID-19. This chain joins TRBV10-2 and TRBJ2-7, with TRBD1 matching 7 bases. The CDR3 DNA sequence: TGCGCCAGCAGTGAGTCTGCGACAGGGATCGACGAGCAGTACTTC. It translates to CASSESATGIDEQYF.